This T cell receptor (beta chain) stems from a study of naive and memory T cell subsets (dated by TCRdb to about 2017). In the study overall: Sorted naive and memory T cell subsets from peripheral blood were analyzed in the study using a UMI-based, open-source pipeline for TCR alpha and beta sequencing. RNA was DNase-treated and reverse transcribed with TCR constant-region primers, mostly using SuperScript III. The functional CMV T cell responses agreed completely with IgG serology results. Results the study describes overall, beyond this receptor: A few larger clonotypes were present in naive repertoires, especially CD8 naive repertoires, and these clonotypes were possibly memory cells re-expressing CD45RA. TCR abundance followed a power law with an exponent that was different for naive and memory subsets but consistent across the three individuals. In both CD4 and CD8 cells, a rise in Gini index and a fall in Shannon and inverse Simpson diversity were observed from naive through CM, EM and EMRA. RNA-based TCR counts may be affected by expression changes linked to T cell activation and differentiation. No ground truth was available to validate the repertoire findings for the naive and memory subsets. Once error correction was done, more than 85% of naive TCR sequences showed up just once, which made the naive abundance distributions much steeper than those of the memory subsets. Clonotypes were defined as single alpha or beta chain sequences, not paired alpha/beta receptors.

Library construction relied on UMI-ligation and nested PCR. The beta constant-region primer was an equimolar mix of two oligonucleotides covering both TRBC1 and TRBC2. Four rounds of PCR were used to amplify ligated cDNA, with nested alpha and beta constant-region primers being used together with the SP2 primer. A single-stranded oligonucleotide containing the SP2 primer and a 12-nucleotide UMI was joined to the 3' end of the cDNA by T4 RNA ligase 1. Incubation of the ligation reaction lasted 20-24 hours at 16 degrees C. To avoid over-amplification, PCR2 was usually performed as a SYBR Green qPCR and halted once a predetermined threshold was reached. All purifications after the first were performed with Agencourt AMPure XP magnetic beads. Library amounts were measured by Qubit and library quality was assessed on a TapeStation, where the main peak was expected at around 650 bp. The pooled libraries were sequenced on an Illumina MiSeq using v2 2x251 paired-end kits, which usually yielded roughly 0.85-2.2 million reads per sample. Each sample was pooled at about 4 nM, and roughly 5-7% PhiX was included to help cluster recognition. Per the original workflow: Decombinator assigned V and J genes to Demultiplexor-processed FASTQ reads by tag matching, allowing a single base-pair mismatch. Collapsinator relied on UMIs to fix sequencing errors as well as frequency errors caused by PCR heterogeneity. TCRs were translated and CDR3s were extracted from the conserved cysteine to the FGXG phenylalanine by CDR3Translator, with non-productive sequences being flagged. Gini, Shannon entropy and inverse Simpson indices were computed after subsampling the repertoires to the same number of UMI-defined TCRs. Within the linear range, a power law was fitted by maximum likelihood to the distributions of clonotype abundance. For one naive CD8 sample, the pipeline and MIGEC produced similar UMI counts, unique TCR numbers and clonal distributions. One analysis removed from the naive repertoire any naive TCRs that were also present in any memory subset from the same donor. Repertoires were searched for around 7,000 CMV-associated CDR3 sequences compiled from VDJdb and a published dataset. TCRdb trimmed public reads at Q25 via fastp, called clones via MiXCR and kept in-frame beta chains. Each entry merges the rows of one CDR3 protein and shows their most common DNA and genes. In this record, the V and J calls reflect TCRdb's handling and not the investigators' own analysis. This sample comprises approximately 150,000 distinct CDR3 sequences, roughly 23% of them detected only once. The ten largest clones represent 0.11% of the sample.

From the second PCR step onward, the TCR alpha chain libraries and the TCR beta chain libraries were amplified separately. Donor CMV status was determined by IFNgamma production from CD4+ T cells after overnight stimulation of fresh PBMCs with CMV viral lysate. Using Miltenyi beads, CD4 T cells were first positively selected, and CD8 T cells were then positively selected from the CD4-negative fraction. Cells stained for CD3, CD4, CD8, CD45RA, CD27 and a live/dead dye were sorted on a BD Aria II into four subsets by CD45RA and CD27. A few healthy volunteers provided blood, and each donor's sample was split into CD4 and CD8 T cells and then further divided into four differentiation subsets. Roughly 120 ml of peripheral blood was collected from each donor, and PBMC were isolated from the blood using Ficoll-Paque PLUS density-gradient centrifugation. After sorting, cells were lysed in RLT buffer, RNA was extracted using a Qiagen RNeasy kit, and the extracted RNA was stored at -80 degrees C.

As regards this clonotype: Its target antigen remains unknown. No base qualities exist here, and no much larger clone lies one base off it.

Between the V and J ends, shortened by 6 bases and 2 bases respectively, the junction contains 15 bases. For CDR1 and CDR2, the germline V gene lists SGHTA and FQGNSA. Taken from cysteine to phenylalanine, the CDR3 has 15 residues. Only the CDR3 DNA is retained, 45 bases long and in frame from the first base. Rearrangement joined TRBV7-2 to TRBJ2-3; a weak D assignment points to TRBD1 (6 bases agree). Sequencing input: naive CD4+ T cells from blood. The cell subset or site tag for this specimen amounts to: naive T cells, CD45RA high CD27+. This sequence originates from a human donor in good health. The sequenced DNA: TGTGCCAGCAGTTTGCAGGGGACGAACACAGATACGCAGTATTTT. Translated, this gives CASSLQGTNTDTQYF.